These T cell receptor beta chains were read from a single sample in a study of T cells after yellow fever vaccination. TCRdb re-derived calls from the 5' RACE reads in MiXCR, one entry per CDR3 protein. The sample comprises tens of thousands of distinct CDR3 sequences, almost 8% of which are singletons, and roughly two fifths rests with the top ten. Material: CD8+ T cells sorted from PBMCs, obtained on the day of the yellow fever booster vaccination. All receptors come from a man aged 30 to 39 who received the YFV17D yellow fever vaccine. The CDR3 runs from the conserved cysteine through the conserved F or W. A D gene is named only where the DNA matches it firmly. Part of the rows lack a size; the others show once, few, many or a class for expanded clones.

v_gene: TRBV11-2; d_gene: TRBD2; abundance: few; j_gene: TRBJ2-5; CDR3nt: TGTGCCAGCAGCTTAGGTCGTCGGGCTAGCGGGAGGGACCAAGAGACCCAGTACTTC; CDR3aa: CASSLGRRASGRDQETQYF
v_gene: TRBV28; d_gene: TRBD2; abundance: .; j_gene: TRBJ2-5; CDR3nt: TGTGCCAGCAGTGTCGGGAGGCCCATTGGTGGCCAAGAGACCCAGTACTTC; CDR3aa: CASSVGRPIGGQETQYF
v_gene: TRBV27; d_gene: .; abundance: .; j_gene: TRBJ2-7; CDR3nt: TGTGCCACTGCGGGCAGGGGATCATACGAGCAGTACTTC; CDR3aa: CATAGRGSYEQYF
v_gene: TRBV20-1; d_gene: .; abundance: few; j_gene: TRBJ1-5; CDR3nt: TGCAGTGCTAATGGGAGGGGGAATCAGCCCCAGCATTTT; CDR3aa: CSANGRGNQPQHF
v_gene: TRBV6-2/TRBV6-3; d_gene: TRBD1; abundance: .; j_gene: TRBJ2-7; CDR3nt: TGTGCCAGCGAGGGGACAGCCTGGACCTACGAGCAGTACTTC; CDR3aa: CASEGTAWTYEQYF
v_gene: TRBV9; d_gene: .; abundance: .; j_gene: TRBJ2-1; CDR3nt: TGTGCCAGCAGCGCTTCAAGGGGCCCCTACAATGAGCAGTTCTTC; CDR3aa: CASSASRGPYNEQFF
v_gene: TRBV28; d_gene: .; abundance: few; j_gene: TRBJ2-5; CDR3nt: TGCTCCTGCCGGACAGACCAAGAGACCCAGTACTTC; CDR3aa: CSCRTDQETQYF
v_gene: TRBV19; d_gene: .; abundance: .; j_gene: TRBJ2-7; CDR3nt: TGTGCCAGTAGTATAGGTTCTGACACCTCCTACGAGCAGTACTTC; CDR3aa: CASSIGSDTSYEQYF
v_gene: TRBV29-1; d_gene: .; abundance: once; j_gene: TRBJ2-7; CDR3nt: TGCAGTGCGACGGCCAGCTCCTACGAGCAGTACTTC; CDR3aa: CSATASSYEQYF
v_gene: TRBV12-3/TRBV12-4; d_gene: .; abundance: few; j_gene: TRBJ1-2; CDR3nt: TGTGCCAGCAGTCGAGGGATGGGCTATGGCTACACCTTC; CDR3aa: CASSRGMGYGYTF
v_gene: TRBV20-1; d_gene: TRBD2; abundance: .; j_gene: TRBJ2-3; CDR3nt: TGCAGTGCAAAAGAGCGGGAACGCACAGATACGCAGTATTTT; CDR3aa: CSAKERERTDTQYF
v_gene: TRBV27; d_gene: TRBD2; abundance: few; j_gene: TRBJ2-1; CDR3nt: TGTGCCAGCACCGCGGGGGGAGCGGACAATGAGCAGTTCTTC; CDR3aa: CASTAGGADNEQFF
v_gene: TRBV6-2/TRBV6-3; d_gene: .; abundance: few; j_gene: TRBJ2-7; CDR3nt: TGTGCCAGCAGTTACGGGGAATCCTACGAGCAGTACTTC; CDR3aa: CASSYGESYEQYF
v_gene: TRBV20-1; d_gene: .; abundance: .; j_gene: TRBJ2-5; CDR3nt: TGCAGTGCTAGAGATTTACAGCCCAGCCAAGAGACCCAGTACTTC; CDR3aa: CSARDLQPSQETQYF
v_gene: TRBV5-1; d_gene: .; abundance: .; j_gene: TRBJ1-5; CDR3nt: TGCTCCAGCAGCTTGGCGGGGAATCAGCCCCAGCATTTT; CDR3aa: CSSSLAGNQPQHF
v_gene: TRBV7-2; d_gene: .; abundance: few; j_gene: TRBJ2-7; CDR3nt: TGTGCCAGCAGCCTAACGGTCGACGAGCAGTACTTC; CDR3aa: CASSLTVDEQYF
v_gene: TRBV20-1; d_gene: .; abundance: .; j_gene: TRBJ2-3; CDR3nt: TGCAGTGCTAGAGATTACAGGGAGAGCACAGATACGCAGTATTTT; CDR3aa: CSARDYRESTDTQYF
v_gene: TRBV5-4; d_gene: .; abundance: .; j_gene: TRBJ2-3; CDR3nt: TGTGCCAGCACTCCTGCGGGCCTCACAGATACGCAGTATTTT; CDR3aa: CASTPAGLTDTQYF